The clone carrying this T cell receptor beta chain was seen at least ten times. Its specificity is unknown. The data originate from a study of CD8 T cells in ankylosing spondylitis. Study results and caveats: Some motif variants had been reported before (in reactive arthritis synovial fluid and blood).

Each CDR3 protein is one row after TCRdb ran MiXCR on the 5' RACE reads. The data contain 150,000 or so distinct CDR3 sequences, under 14% of them singletons. Germline V gene data show CDR1 as DFQATT and CDR2 as SNEGSKA (reference sequence). Trimming cost V 4 bases and J 4 bases; bases outside gene matches: 3. The CDR3 totals 12 residues. The material sequenced was blood, either unsorted or a sorted T cell fraction (not recorded which). The TCR comes from a male donor with ankylosing spondylitis or in good health (not recorded which). The rearrangement links TRBV20-1 to TRBJ1-1, with 7 bases lining up with TRBD1. The CDR3 coding sequence is TGCAGTGCTATCTCAGGGGGCACTGAAGCTTTCTTT. It is translated as CSAISGGTEAFF.